This T cell receptor beta chain was profiled in a study of preoperative IRX-2 immunotherapy in early breast cancer. Assay: immunoSEQ multiplex PCR; the TCRdb copy retains only in-frame clones and omits some. Among tens of thousands of clones listed, roughly four fifths were seen once. Treatment denoted: preoperative locoregional IRX-2 cytokine immunotherapy. Preoperative locoregional IRX-2 cytokine immunotherapy was tested in the phase Ib source study. The CDR3 length is 14 residues. V was clipped by 4 bases and J by 4 bases; unmatched bases: 5. Germline-derived CDR1 and CDR2 are SGDLS and YYNGEE. Sequences were derived from lymph node tissue, sampled after IRX-2 immunotherapy. The receptor was derived from a human donor with breast cancer. The V call is TRBV9, the J call TRBJ1-5; 7 bases are a match to TRBD1. CDR3 residues: CASSPQGGNQPQHF. As DNA, the CDR3 is TGTGCCAGCAGCCCTCAGGGGGGAAATCAGCCCCAGCATTTT.